The 11 T cell receptor beta chains below all came from one sample that was sequenced in a study of T-cell memory formation after mild COVID-19. Using its own MiXCR run on the 5' RACE reads, TCRdb lists one record per CDR3 protein. The table has roughly 47,000 distinct CDR3 sequences, approximately 7% seen once. Sequences were obtained from PBMCs or a T cell subset sorted from them (not recorded which). These receptor sequences come from a man younger than 30 who had mild COVID-19 (a few samples of this study predate the infection). Cell type and time point are not known.

This clonotype was counted at least ten times. The rearrangement joins TRBV5-1 to TRBJ2-3; 10 positions match TRBD2. The germline CDR1 and CDR2 sequences are SGHRS and YFSETQ. Losses at the gene ends were 6 bases for V and 4 bases for J; bases not matched to a gene: 8. The CDR3 runs 15 residues. CDR3 sequence (DNA): TGCGCCAGCACCTCCCAGCGGGAGGGCTCAGATACGCAGTATTTT. It encodes CASTSQREGSDTQYF.

V usage is TRBV11-2 and J usage is TRBJ2-2; no clear D gene. V lost 0 bases to trimming and J lost 4 bases, with 9 bases between them. The germline CDR1 and CDR2 sequences are SGHAT and FQNNGV. The CDR3 runs 15 residues. The CDR3 coding sequence is TGTGCCAGCAGCTTAGATTCCCCGTCCACCGGGGAGCTGTTTTTT. Protein product: CASSLDSPSTGELFF.

This clonotype was detected many times. The chain carries TRBV4-3 and TRBJ2-1; 7 nucleotides agree with TRBD2. The CDR3 totals 13 residues. Germline V CDR1 and CDR2: LGHNA, YSLEER. V trimming: 5 bases; J trimming: 7 bases; junction bases outside the gene matches: 5. CDR3 in DNA: TGCGCCAGCAGCTCTGGACTAGAGAATGAGCAGTTCTTC. Its translation is CASSSGLENEQFF.

V usage is TRBV27 and J usage is TRBJ2-6, with a weak D call TRBD1 (5 bases). The CDR3 is 18 residues long. CDR1 MNHEY and CDR2 SMNVEV come from the germline V gene (reference sequence). Trimming removed 5 bases at V and 1 base at J, with 18 bases between. CDR3 sequence: CASSPWARKGSGANVLTF. The DNA for the CDR3 is TGTGCCAGCAGTCCCTGGGCTCGAAAGGGGTCTGGGGCCAACGTCCTGACTTTC.

This clonotype has ten or more counts. The chain joins TRBV19 to TRBJ1-1; D uncertain. The CDR3 runs to 15 residues. The V end was cut by 6 bases, the J end by 0 bases, with 14 bases between. Germline CDR1 is LNHDA and CDR2 is SQIVND (reference sequence). As DNA, the CDR3 is TGTGCCAGTAGCCCACTACAGAGAATGAACACTGAAGCTTTCTTT. Its protein product is CASSPLQRMNTEAFF.

This clonotype has just one count. The J gene is TRBJ2-3, the V gene TRBV7-2; maybe TRBD1 (5 bases). V was trimmed by 4 bases and J by 4 bases, leaving 18 bases between them. CDR1 is SGHTA, CDR2 FQGNSA, per germline. The length of the CDR3 is 16 residues. The CDR3 spells CASSYQGFRTADTQYF. The CDR3 DNA reads as TGTGCCAGCAGCTACCAGGGCTTCCGAACGGCAGATACGCAGTATTTT.

The chain has TRBV9 and TRBJ2-7; 8 positions agree with TRBD2. V lost 3 bases to trimming and J lost 3 bases; unmatched junction nucleotides: 8. CDR3 size: 15 residues. The germline V gene encodes CDR1 SGDLS and CDR2 YYNGEE. CDR3 amino acids: CASSARGGSGYEQYF. DNA for the CDR3: TGTGCCAGCAGCGCCCGGGGGGGGTCTGGCTACGAGCAGTACTTC.

V usage is TRBV19 and J usage is TRBJ1-5; maybe TRBD1 (5 bases). The V end lost 0 bases, the J end lost 6 bases, and 6 bases lay between the germline ends. There are 13 residues in the CDR3. Germline loops: CDR1 LNHDA, CDR2 SQIVND (reference sequence). As DNA, the CDR3 is TGTGCCAGTAGTATAGAGGGGACTCAGCCCCAGCATTTT. Protein sequence: CASSIEGTQPQHF.

The J gene is TRBJ1-3, the V gene TRBV6-5; D ambiguous. This CDR3 has 16 amino acids. Germline V CDR1 and CDR2: MNHEY, SVGAGI. The germline V and J ends were trimmed by 3 bases and 4 bases, with 16 bases remaining between them. The CDR3 sequence is CASSYARSGNGNTIYF. CDR3 coding DNA: TGTGCCAGCAGTTATGCGAGGAGTGGGAACGGAAACACCATATATTTT.

This clonotype was seen a few times. The chain joins TRBV6-1 to TRBJ2-7; 7 nucleotides line up with TRBD1. CDR3 length equals 14 residues. The V segment lost 9 bases and the J segment 2 bases; nucleotides outside the gene matches: 10. Germline V gives CDR1 MNHNS, CDR2 SASEGT. CDR3 residues: CARVPIDRAYEQYV. The CDR3 DNA reads TGTGCCAGAGTACCAATAGACAGGGCCTACGAGCAGTACGTC.

Ten or more counts support this clonotype. The chain joins TRBV5-1 to TRBJ1-1; D is uncertain. Germline loops: CDR1 SGHRS, CDR2 YFSETQ. V was pared by 7 bases and J by 1 base, with 11 bases between. The CDR3 covers 13 residues. CDR3 sequence: CASGETPNTEAFF. The CDR3 DNA reads TGCGCCAGCGGCGAAACACCGAACACTGAAGCTTTCTTT.